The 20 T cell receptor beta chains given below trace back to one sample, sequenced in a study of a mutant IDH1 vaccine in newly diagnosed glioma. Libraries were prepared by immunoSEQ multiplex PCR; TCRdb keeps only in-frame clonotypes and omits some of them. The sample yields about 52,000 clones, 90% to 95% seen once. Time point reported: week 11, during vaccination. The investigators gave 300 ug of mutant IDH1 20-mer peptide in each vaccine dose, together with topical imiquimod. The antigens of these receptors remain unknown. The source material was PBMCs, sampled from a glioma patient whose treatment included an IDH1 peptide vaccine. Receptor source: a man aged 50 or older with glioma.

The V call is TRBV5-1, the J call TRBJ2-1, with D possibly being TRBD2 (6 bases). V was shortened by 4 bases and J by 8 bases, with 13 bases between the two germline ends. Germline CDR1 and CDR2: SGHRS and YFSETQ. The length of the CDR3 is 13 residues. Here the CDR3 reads CASSVTSPYEQFF. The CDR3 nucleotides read TGCGCCAGCAGCGTCACTAGCCCGTATGAGCAGTTCTTC.

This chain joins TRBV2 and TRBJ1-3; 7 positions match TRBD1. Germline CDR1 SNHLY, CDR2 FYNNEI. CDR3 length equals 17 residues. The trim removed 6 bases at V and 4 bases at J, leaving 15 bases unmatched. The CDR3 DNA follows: TGTGCCAGCAGGGGACGCGGGACAGCCCCAGGCGGAAACACCATATATTTT. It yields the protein CASRGRGTAPGGNTIYF.

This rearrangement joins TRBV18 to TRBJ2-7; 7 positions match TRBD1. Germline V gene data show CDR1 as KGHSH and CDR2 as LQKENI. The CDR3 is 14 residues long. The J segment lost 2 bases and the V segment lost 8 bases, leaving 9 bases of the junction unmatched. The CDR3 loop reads CASAPTGRPYEQYF. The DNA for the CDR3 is TGTGCCAGCGCGCCGACAGGGCGTCCCTACGAGCAGTACTTC.

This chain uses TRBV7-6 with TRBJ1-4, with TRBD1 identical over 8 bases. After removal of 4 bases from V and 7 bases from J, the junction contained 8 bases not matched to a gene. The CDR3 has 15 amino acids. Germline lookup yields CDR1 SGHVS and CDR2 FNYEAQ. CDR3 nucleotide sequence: TGTGCCAGCAGCTCCGGGACAGGAGCCACTGAAAAACTGTTTTTT. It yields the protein CASSSGTGATEKLFF.

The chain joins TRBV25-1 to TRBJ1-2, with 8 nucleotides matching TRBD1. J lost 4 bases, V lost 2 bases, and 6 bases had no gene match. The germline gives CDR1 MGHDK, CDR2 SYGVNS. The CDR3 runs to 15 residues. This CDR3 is CASSETGTGTYGYTF. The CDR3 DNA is TGTGCCAGCAGTGAAACCGGGACAGGCACCTATGGCTACACCTTC.

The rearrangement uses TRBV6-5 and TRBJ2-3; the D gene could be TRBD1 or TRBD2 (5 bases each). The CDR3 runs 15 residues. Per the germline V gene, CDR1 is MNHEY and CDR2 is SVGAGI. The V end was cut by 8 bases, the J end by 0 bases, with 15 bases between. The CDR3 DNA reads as TGTGCCAGCGCACCCGAGGGGCTCAGCACAGATACGCAGTATTTT. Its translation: CASAPEGLSTDTQYF.

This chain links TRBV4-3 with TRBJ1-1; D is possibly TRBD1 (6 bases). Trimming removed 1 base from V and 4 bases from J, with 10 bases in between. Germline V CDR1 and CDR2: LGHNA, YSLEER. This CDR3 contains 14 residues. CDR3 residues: CASSQVGGGTEAFF. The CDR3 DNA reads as TGCGCCAGCAGCCAAGTTGGGGGCGGCACTGAAGCTTTCTTT.

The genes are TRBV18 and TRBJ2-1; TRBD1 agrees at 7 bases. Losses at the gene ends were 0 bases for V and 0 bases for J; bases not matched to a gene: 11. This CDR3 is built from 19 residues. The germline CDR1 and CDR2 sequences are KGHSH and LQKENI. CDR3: CASSPPQGPIFSSYNEQFF. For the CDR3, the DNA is TGTGCCAGCTCACCACCACAGGGGCCGATATTCAGCTCCTACAATGAGCAGTTCTTC. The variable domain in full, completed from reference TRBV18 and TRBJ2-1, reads NAGVMQNPRHLVRRRGQEARLRCSPMKGHSHVYWYRQLPEEGLKFMVYLQKENIIDESGMPKERFSAEFPKEGPSILRIQQVVRGDSAAYFCASSPPQGPIFSSYNEQFFGPGTRLTVL.

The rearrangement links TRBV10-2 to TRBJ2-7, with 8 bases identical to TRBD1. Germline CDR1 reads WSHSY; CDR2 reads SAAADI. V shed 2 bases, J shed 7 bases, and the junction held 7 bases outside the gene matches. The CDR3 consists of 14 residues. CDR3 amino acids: CASSETRTGWEQYF. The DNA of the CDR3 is TGCGCCAGCAGTGAGACCCGGACAGGGTGGGAGCAGTACTTC.

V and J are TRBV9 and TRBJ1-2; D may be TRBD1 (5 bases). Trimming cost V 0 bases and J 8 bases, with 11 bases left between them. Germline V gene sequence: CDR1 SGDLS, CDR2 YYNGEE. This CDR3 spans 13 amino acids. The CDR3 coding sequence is TGTGCCAGCAGCGTAGATCGGAGGGACGGCTACACCTTC. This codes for CASSVDRRDGYTF.

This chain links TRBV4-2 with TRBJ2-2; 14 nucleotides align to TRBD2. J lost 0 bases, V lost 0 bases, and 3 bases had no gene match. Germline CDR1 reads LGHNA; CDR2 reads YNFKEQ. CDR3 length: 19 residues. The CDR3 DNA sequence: TGTGCCAGCAGCCAAGAGGGACTAGCGGGGGCCGCGAACACCGGGGAGCTGTTTTTT. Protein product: CASSQEGLAGAANTGELFF.

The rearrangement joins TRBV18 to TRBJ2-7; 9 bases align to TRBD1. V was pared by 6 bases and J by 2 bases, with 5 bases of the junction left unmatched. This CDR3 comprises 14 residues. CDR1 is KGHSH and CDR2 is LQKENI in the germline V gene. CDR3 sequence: CASSLGTGTYEQYF. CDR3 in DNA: TGTGCCAGCTCGCTCGGGACAGGGACCTACGAGCAGTACTTC. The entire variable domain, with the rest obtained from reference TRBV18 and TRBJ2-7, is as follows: NAGVMQNPRHLVRRRGQEARLRCSPMKGHSHVYWYRQLPEEGLKFMVYLQKENIIDESGMPKERFSAEFPKEGPSILRIQQVVRGDSAAYFCASSLGTGTYEQYFGPGTRLTVT.

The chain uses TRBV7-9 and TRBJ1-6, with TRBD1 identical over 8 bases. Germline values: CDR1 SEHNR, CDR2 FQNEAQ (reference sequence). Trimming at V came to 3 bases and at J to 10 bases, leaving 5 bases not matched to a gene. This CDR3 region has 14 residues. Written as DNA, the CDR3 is TGTGCCAGCAGCTTTGGACAGGGATACTCACCCCTCCACTTT. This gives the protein CASSFGQGYSPLHF. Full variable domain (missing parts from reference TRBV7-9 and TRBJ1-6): DTGVSQNPRHKITKRGQNVTFRCDPISEHNRLYWYRQTLGQGPEFLTYFQNEAQLEKSRLLSDRFSAERPKGSFSTLEIQRTEQGDSAMYLCASSFGQGYSPLHFGNGTRLTVT.

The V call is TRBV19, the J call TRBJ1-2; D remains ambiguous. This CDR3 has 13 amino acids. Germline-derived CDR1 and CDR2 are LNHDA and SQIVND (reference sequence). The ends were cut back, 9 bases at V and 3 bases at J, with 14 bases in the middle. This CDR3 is CARHDNCDYGYTF. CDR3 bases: TGTGCCAGACATGATAACTGCGACTATGGCTACACCTTC.

The CDR3 protein is CASSLWTSGETQYF. The CDR3 DNA is TGCGCCAGCAGCTTATGGACTAGCGGAGAGACCCAGTACTTC. The genes are TRBV5-1 and TRBJ2-5, with 10 bases that match TRBD2. Germline V gene sequence: CDR1 SGHRS, CDR2 YFSETQ. This CDR3 region has 14 residues. V lost 2 bases to trimming and J lost 4 bases; unmatched junction nucleotides: 2.

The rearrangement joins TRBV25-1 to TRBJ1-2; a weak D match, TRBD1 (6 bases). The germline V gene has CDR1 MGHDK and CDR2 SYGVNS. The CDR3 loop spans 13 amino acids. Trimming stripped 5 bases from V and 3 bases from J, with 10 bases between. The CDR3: CASSTQGDYGYTF. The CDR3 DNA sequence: TGTGCCAGCAGTACACAGGGTGACTATGGCTACACCTTC.

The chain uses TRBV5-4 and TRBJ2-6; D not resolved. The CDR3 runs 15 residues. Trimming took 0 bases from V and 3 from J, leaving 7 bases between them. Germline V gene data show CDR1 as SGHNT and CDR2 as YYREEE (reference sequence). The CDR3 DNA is TGTGCCAGCAGCTTGGCAGGTGGTGGGGCCAACGTCCTGACTTTC. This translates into CASSLAGGGANVLTF.

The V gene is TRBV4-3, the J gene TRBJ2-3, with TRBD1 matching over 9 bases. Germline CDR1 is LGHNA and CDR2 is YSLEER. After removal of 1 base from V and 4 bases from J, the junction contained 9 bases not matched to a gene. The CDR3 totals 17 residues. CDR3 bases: TGCGCCAGCAGCCAAGCAGCTCCGGACAGGGGTGCAGATACGCAGTATTTT. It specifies CASSQAAPDRGADTQYF.

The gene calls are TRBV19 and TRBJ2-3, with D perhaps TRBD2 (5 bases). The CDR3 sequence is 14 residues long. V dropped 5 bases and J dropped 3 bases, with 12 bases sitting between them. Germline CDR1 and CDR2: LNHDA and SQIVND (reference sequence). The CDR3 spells CASSFNGVTDTQYF. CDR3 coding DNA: TGTGCCAGTAGTTTTAACGGGGTTACAGATACGCAGTATTTT. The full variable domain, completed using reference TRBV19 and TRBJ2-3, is DGGITQSPKYLFRKEGQNVTLSCEQNLNHDAMYWYRQDPGQGLRLIYYSQIVNDFQKGDIAEGYSVSREKKESFPLTVTSAQKNPTAFYLCASSFNGVTDTQYFGPGTRLTVL.

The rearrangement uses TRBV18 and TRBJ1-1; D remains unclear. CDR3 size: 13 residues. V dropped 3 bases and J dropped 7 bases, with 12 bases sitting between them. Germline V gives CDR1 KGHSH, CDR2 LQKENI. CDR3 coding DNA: TGTGCCAGCTCACCTTCTCGGTATGGTGAAGCTTTCTTT. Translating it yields CASSPSRYGEAFF.